Listed below are T cell receptor beta chains from one sample, sequenced in a study of shared clonotypes between healthy human individuals. Profiling relied on immunoSEQ multiplex PCR, and the TCRdb table lists in-frame clones only, not all of them. Found here are 2 million to 2.5 million clones, nearly 97% of them singletons; the top ten hold approximately 0.13%. Sequencing was performed on naive CD4+ T cells sorted from blood. These receptors were obtained from a man younger than 35 in good health. The conserved cysteine and the conserved F or W are not part of the CDR3 here.

v_gene	j_gene	CDR3aa
TRBV7-2	TRBJ1-5	ASSLRGFGNQPQH
TRBV11-2	TRBJ1-2	ASSLVPTGNYGYT
TRBV5-4	TRBJ2-7	ASSRDTSYEQY
TRBV19	TRBJ2-7	ATKGGPEQY
TRBV4-1	TRBJ2-3	ASSKGGFVTDTQY
TRBV10-2	TRBJ1-5	ASWLGALDNQPQH
TRBV11-2	TRBJ2-7	ASSYLAGDSYEQY
TRBV7-2	TRBJ1-2	ASSLAPGIRDGYT
TRBV29-1	TRBJ1-1	SVRTGVTNTEAF
TRBV5-1	TRBJ1-2	ASSLVAWDTQT
TRBV19	TRBJ1-2	ASSPAGGLHGYT
TRBV5-1	TRBJ1-1	ASSLKGNTEAF
TRBV6-6	TRBJ2-7	ASSSTGGERSYEQY
TRBV9	TRBJ2-2	ASSVDGGFNTGELF
TRBV5-1	TRBJ2-3	ASSSRPGTEQGTQY
TRBV29-1	TRBJ1-2	SVDSYDYGYT
TRBV6-5	TRBJ2-2	ASSRAGEAGELF
TRBV7-9	TRBJ2-7	ASSRRTGPLGSYEQY
TRBV5-1	TRBJ2-5	ASSSNQETQY
TRBV18	TRBJ1-4	ASSPVLGQGFRPNEKLF
TRBV30	TRBJ1-1	AWSVPPMNTEAF
TRBV6-5	TRBJ2-2	ASSRTGLGTGELF
TRBV28	TRBJ1-1	ASSFLNTEAF
TRBV5-1	TRBJ2-5	ASSLAPPGTSGLETQY
TRBV29-1	TRBJ1-1	SVDRRQGTEAF
TRBV4-3	TRBJ2-7	ASSQDFATSGTLEQY
TRBV4-3	TRBJ2-1	ASSQVLAPLRNEQF
TRBV28	TRBJ2-1	ASSSPGLSYNEQF
TRBV2	TRBJ1-4	ASSEDLGEVEKLF
TRBV28	TRBJ1-2	ASSFPPEVYGYT
TRBV7-9	TRBJ1-1	ASSFHTEAF
TRBV5-1	TRBJ2-5	ASSLDGNRGLETQY
TRBV19	TRBJ2-1	ASSTDRVPNNEQF
TRBV7-2	TRBJ1-2	ASSDPQGAGYT
TRBV5-1	TRBJ1-1	ASSPRTKNTEAF
TRBV27	TRBJ2-7	ASSFLDVHEQY
TRBV2	TRBJ2-3	ASSEQSTDTQY
TRBV5-1	TRBJ2-3	ASSYLTSTSTDTQY
TRBV13	TRBJ2-7	ASSLRRGDSYEQY
TRBV5-1	TRBJ2-7	ASSFSGLAGHEQY
TRBV30	TRBJ2-3	AWSVNLVGTDTQY
TRBV6-6	TRBJ1-1	ASSRDQGVEAF